This TCR beta chain was retrieved from a study of cytomegalovirus exposure and HLA in healthy donors. Study findings and constraints: Overall, roughly 150 TCR beta chains were annotated as cytomegalovirus-associated.

This CDR3 is built from 13 residues. V was shortened by 0 bases and J by 3 bases, with 6 bases between the two germline ends. CDR1 LNHDA and CDR2 SQIVND come from the germline V gene (reference sequence). Points on this clone: Its cognate antigen is unknown.

Only in-frame clones appear in the TCRdb table, and some are missing; sequencing was by immunoSEQ multiplex PCR. The profile covers fewer than 400,000 clones, with around 86% appearing a single time and roughly 0.8% taken by the ten largest. Sequenced: PBMCs. This TCR was recovered from a woman aged 18 to 35 in good health and CMV-seronegative. This chain connects TRBV19 to TRBJ2-7; perhaps TRBD2 as D (5 bases). The CDR3 region is CASSIERGYEQYF. The CDR3 DNA reads as TGTGCCAGTAGTATAGAACGGGGCTACGAGCAGTACTTC.